One T cell receptor (beta chain) is described in this entry. This sample stems from a study of B cell selection in AIRE deficiency. Assay used: immunoSEQ multiplex PCR; TCRdb lists only in-frame clones, some missing. This table holds fewer than 2,000 clones, around 80% found once. Germline CDR1 reads SGHDN; CDR2 reads FVKESK. The CDR3 runs 15 residues. Trimming cost V 2 bases and J 4 bases, with 14 bases left between them. Regulatory T cells were sorted as CD4+CD25hiCD127low/negative. The V call is TRBV14, the J call TRBJ1-1, with D perhaps TRBD1 (6 bases). The source material was CD4+CD25+ Tregs sorted from PBMCs. The clonotype originates from a human donor in good health. CDR3 protein: CASSQRTGRGTEAFF. The CDR3 DNA follows: TGTGCCAGCAGCCAAAGAACGGGCAGGGGCACTGAAGCTTTCTTT. The whole variable domain, filled in from reference TRBV14 and TRBJ1-1, reads EAGVTQFPSHSVIEKGQTVTLRCDPISGHDNLYWYRRVMGKEIKFLLHFVKESKQDESGMPNNRFLAERTGGTYSTLKVQPAELEDSGVYFCASSQRTGRGTEAFFGQGTRLTVV.